The rows below give T cell receptor beta chains drawn from one sample of a study of Graves' ophthalmopathy and Graves' hyperthyroidism. TCRdb re-analysed the multiplex PCR reads in MiXCR, keeping a single row per CDR3 protein. The profile shows roughly 1.1 million distinct CDR3 sequences, 35% to 40% of them singletons. The sample was peripheral blood or thyroid tissue (not recorded which). Receptor source: an adult man with Graves' hyperthyroidism. Each CDR3 is given with its conserved first and last residue. A D gene is named only where the DNA matches it firmly. Size tells how often a clone was seen (once, few, many) or the class of an expanded clone, and some rows leave it out.

TRBV6-1,NA,many,TRBJ1-1,TGTGCCAGCAGTGAAAATTGGGACACTGAAGCTTTCTTT,CASSENWDTEAFF
TRBV7-3,TRBD2,NA,TRBJ2-5,TGTGCCAGCAGTTCAAAACGCCCGGGACTAGCGGACCAAGAGACCCAGTACTTC,CASSSKRPGLADQETQYF
TRBV12-3/TRBV12-4,NA,NA,TRBJ1-5,TGTACCAGCAGTTTGAGGGTTCATCAGCCCCAGCATTTT,CTSSLRVHQPQHF
TRBV7-2,NA,once,TRBJ2-5,TGTGCCAGCAGCTTATTAGGACCCAAGGGGAAGACCCAGTACTTC,CASSLLGPKGKTQYF
TRBV7-2,TRBD1,NA,TRBJ2-5,TGTGCCAGCAGCTCCCGGACAGGGGCACTAGGGACCCAGTACTTC,CASSSRTGALGTQYF
TRBV7-2,NA,NA,TRBJ1-1,TGTGCCAGCAGTTCCGGGGATCTCACTGAAGCTTTCTTT,CASSSGDLTEAFF
TRBV25-1,TRBD1,NA,TRBJ1-6,TGTGCCAGCAGTGCCAAGACCGGGACAGAACATAATTCACCCCTCCACTTT,CASSAKTGTEHNSPLHF
TRBV7-9,TRBD1,NA,TRBJ2-5,TGTGCCAGCAGCCGACAGGGTGAAGAGACCCAGTACTTC,CASSRQGEETQYF
TRBV10-3,NA,once,TRBJ1-5,TGTGCCAGCATCCGACAGGTTTATAGCAATCAGCCCCAGCATTTT,CASIRQVYSNQPQHF
TRBV10-3,NA,many,TRBJ2-2,TGTGCCATCAGCCGCTCGGGACGGGGACCAGCGAACACCGGGGAGCTGTTTTTT,CAISRSGRGPANTGELFF
TRBV7-9,NA,NA,TRBJ2-6,TGTGCCAGCAGCCCCGTCCAGGGGTCGGCAAGCTCTGGGGCCAACGTCCTGACTTTC,CASSPVQGSASSGANVLTF
TRBV29-1,NA,few,TRBJ1-2,TGCAGCGTTGGGGCGGTGGGCTACACCTTC,CSVGAVGYTF
TRBV5-8,NA,many,TRBJ2-5,TGTGCCAGCAGCTTGGGTTTTCGGGAGACCCAGTACTTC,CASSLGFRETQYF
TRBV10-3,NA,NA,TRBJ1-6,TGTGCCATCAGCGATGGGGGAGGGGATTCACCCCTCCACTTT,CAISDGGGDSPLHF
TRBV11-2,NA,many,TRBJ2-6,TGTGCCAGCACCTCTTACCCTGGGGCCAACGTCCTGACTTTC,CASTSYPGANVLTF
TRBV2,NA,NA,TRBJ2-5,TGTGCCAGCAGCAATCCCGGGACCGGGTCGGGCCAGTACTTC,CASSNPGTGSGQYF
TRBV14,TRBD1,many,TRBJ2-2,TGTGCCAGCAGCCGGGACAGGGCGACCGGGGAGCTGTTTTTT,CASSRDRATGELFF
TRBV20-1,TRBD2,many,TRBJ2-7,TGCAGTGCTAGATCGGCGACAATAGCGGGAGTGTTGTACGAGCAGTACTTC,CSARSATIAGVLYEQYF
TRBV19,NA,many,TRBJ2-7,TGTGCCAGTAGTAGAAGTTGGACCGTTCCGGGGCAGTACTTC,CASSRSWTVPGQYF
TRBV5-1,NA,NA,TRBJ2-7,TGCGCCAGCAGCTTGGAACGCCACGAGCAGTACTTC,CASSLERHEQYF
TRBV11-2,NA,many,TRBJ1-6,TGTGCCAGCAGCCCTCGGGGAGGAGTCGATTCACCCCTCCACTTT,CASSPRGGVDSPLHF
TRBV7-9,TRBD2,many,TRBJ2-5,TGTGCCAGCAGCTTAAGCCTCCGTCGGGGGGGCCTTGAGACCCAGTACTTC,CASSLSLRRGGLETQYF
TRBV7-2,TRBD1,few,TRBJ1-2,TGTGCCAGCAGCAAAACAGGGGAAGACTATGGCTACACCTTC,CASSKTGEDYGYTF
TRBV6-2/TRBV6-3,NA,few,TRBJ2-6,TGTGCCAGCAGACAACAGGGCTCTGGGGCCAACGTCCTGACTTTC,CASRQQGSGANVLTF
TRBV13,NA,many,TRBJ2-7,TGTGCCAGCAGCTTTACCCCTGACGAGCAGTACTTC,CASSFTPDEQYF
TRBV10-2,TRBD1,few,TRBJ1-2,TGTGCCAGCAAGGTCCTGACAGGGCCTTTTGGGCTGACCTTC,CASKVLTGPFGLTF
TRBV25-1,NA,once,TRBJ2-5,TGTGCCAGCAGTGAAGAGGTGAGGGAGACCCAGTACTTC,CASSEEVRETQYF
TRBV15,TRBD1,NA,TRBJ1-4,TGTGCCACCAGTAAGAACAGGGGACCTAATGAAAAACTGTTTTTT,CATSKNRGPNEKLFF
TRBV19,NA,many,TRBJ1-5,TGTGCCTCCCACGCAGACTCCGCCCTTAGCAATCAGCCCCAGCATTTT,CASHADSALSNQPQHF
TRBV10-3,TRBD2,NA,TRBJ2-7,TGTGCCAGCAGGGGAGGACTAGCGGGGAATTTCCACGAGCAGTACTTC,CASRGGLAGNFHEQYF
TRBV7-2,TRBD2,NA,TRBJ2-7,TGTGCCAGCAGTCTCCCCGGGACTAGCGTGGGGGAGCAGTACTTC,CASSLPGTSVGEQYF
TRBV6-6,TRBD1,NA,TRBJ2-5,TGTGCCAGCAGTCTCATAGGAGGACAGGGCAAACAAGAGACCCAGTACTTC,CASSLIGGQGKQETQYF